These T cell receptor beta chains were read from a single sample in a study of Graves' ophthalmopathy and Graves' hyperthyroidism. MiXCR was run by TCRdb on the multiplex PCR reads, yielding one entry per CDR3 protein. The repertoire consists of about 480,000 distinct CDR3 sequences, with around an eighth occurring once and the leading ten covering approximately 9.8%. Sequences were obtained from blood. The receptors were gathered from a woman aged 25 to 39 with Graves' ophthalmopathy. Each CDR3 is given with its conserved first and last residue. Fields, in order: V gene, CDR3 length, CDR3 protein.

TRBV4-1 14 CASSPGGGNYGYTF
TRBV5-1 14 CASSLAQGVHEQYF
TRBV12-3/TRBV12-4 13 CASSLSVGYGYTF
TRBV6-4 17 CARHRGDRSGSNQPQHF
TRBV7-9 15 CASTPRGYQNYGYTF
TRBV30 15 CAWSVRDRGRYEQYF
TRBV12-3/TRBV12-4 16 CASSYYSGTGAYEQYF
TRBV6-5 15 CASSYSQGGNSPLHF
TRBV30 14 CAWSSQTWNTEAFF
TRBV11-2 16 CASSRTTGDNIGELFF
TRBV15 12 CATSSPRNIQYF
TRBV2 14 CASRRPTIGTEAFF
TRBV6-2/TRBV6-3 13 CASRGRSEETQYF
TRBV6-1 16 CASSEGGGRVEQPQHF
TRBV6-1 16 CASSEPTGWVVQPQHF
TRBV12-3/TRBV12-4 12 CVSRGQGYEQYF
TRBV12-5 14 CASGSPPVNTEAFF
TRBV28 13 CASTVLSGNTIYF
TRBV12-3/TRBV12-4 13 CASSLGRGETQYF
TRBV11-2 15 CASSWGLLGLYEQYF
TRBV28 15 CASIPILGRPYGYTF
TRBV30 14 CAWSVTDYNSPLHF
TRBV6-1 14 CASTEAGANEKLFF
TRBV2 15 CASSARGTGAYGYTF
TRBV28 15 CASSFTGIAKNIQYF
TRBV14 15 CASSQQFPYNYGYTF
TRBV6-1 13 CASSRTENTEAFF
TRBV12-3/TRBV12-4 15 CASSKIAVLSYEQYF
TRBV7-8 15 CASSLYRSVGGGYTF
TRBV18 14 CASSPPDFQETQYF
TRBV20-1 13 CSAGVSESGELFF
TRBV20-1 13 CSARERTEYEQYF
TRBV5-1 14 CASSIDRGGNIQYF
TRBV12-3/TRBV12-4 11 CASSATTEAFF
TRBV12-3/TRBV12-4 16 CAGSLYRQVINYGYTF
TRBV12-3/TRBV12-4 16 CASRPLSGRAVGELFF
TRBV6-5 15 CASSYGSGSPYEQYF
TRBV9 15 CASSKGDSSTYEQYF
TRBV7-3 16 CASSTPVRDRVQPQHF
TRBV10-3 11 CAIAAGSDYTF
TRBV6-1 14 CASRGQGGYQPQHF
TRBV5-1 13 CASSEDRNQPQHF
TRBV9 17 CASSVGSGRAFPETQYF
TRBV29-1 16 CSEKLAGPPCRYEQYF
TRBV12-5 12 CASGLSGTEAFF
TRBV28 15 CASSVTGQGPYEQYF
TRBV15 15 CATSGPRGPRAEQYF
TRBV20-1 14 CSARAGGIAETQYF
TRBV30 15 CAWSVPGAVNTEAFF
TRBV7-2 16 CASSLAWTSGQETQYF
TRBV28 13 CASSLVPHYEQYF